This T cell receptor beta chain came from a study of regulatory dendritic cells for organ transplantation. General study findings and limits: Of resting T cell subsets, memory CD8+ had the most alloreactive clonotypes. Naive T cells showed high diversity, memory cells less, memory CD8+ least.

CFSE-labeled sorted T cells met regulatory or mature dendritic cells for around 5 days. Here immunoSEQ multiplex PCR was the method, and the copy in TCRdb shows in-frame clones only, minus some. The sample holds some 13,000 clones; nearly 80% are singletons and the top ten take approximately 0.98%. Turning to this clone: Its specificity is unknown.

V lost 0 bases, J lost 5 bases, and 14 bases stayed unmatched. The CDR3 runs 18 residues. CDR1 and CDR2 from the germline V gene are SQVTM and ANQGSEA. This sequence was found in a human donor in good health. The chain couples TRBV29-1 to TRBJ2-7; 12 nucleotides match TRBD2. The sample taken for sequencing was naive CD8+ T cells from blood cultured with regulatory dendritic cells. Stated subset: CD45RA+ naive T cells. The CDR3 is CSVEEAGLAGGLRHEQYF. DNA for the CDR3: TGCAGCGTTGAAGAAGCGGGGCTAGCGGGGGGGCTGCGGCACGAGCAGTACTTC.